Listed here are 31 T cell receptor beta chains from one sample, sequenced in a study of blood T cell repertoires in COVID-19. Libraries were prepared by immunoSEQ multiplex PCR; TCRdb keeps only in-frame clonotypes and omits some of them. There are more than 250,000 clones in the sample; more than 75% occur only once, and 1% lies in the top ten. The specimen was peripheral blood. The source of these receptors is a man over 45 with active or convalescent COVID-19.

The chain links TRBV7-2 to TRBJ2-7; TRBD1 matches at 10 bases. Looked up from germline, CDR1 is SGHTA and CDR2 is FQGNSA. CDR3 length: 17 residues. The J segment lost 4 bases and the V segment lost 5 bases, leaving 14 bases of the junction unmatched. The DNA for the CDR3 is TGTGCCAGCAGCCGTCGTATTCATCCGGGACAGGGGTACGAGCAGTACTTC. Encoded protein: CASSRRIHPGQGYEQYF.

This clone has a single count. The V call is TRBV7-3, the J call TRBJ2-1, with D possibly TRBD1 on 7 matching bases. The CDR3 is 12 residues long. V lost 4 bases to trimming and J lost 9 bases, with 10 bases between them. Per germline, CDR1 SGHTA and CDR2 FQGTGA. The CDR3 DNA reads TGTGCCAGCAGCTCTCAGGGGGGTGAGCAGTTCTTC. Its protein is CASSSQGGEQFF.

CDR3 nucleotides: TGTGCCAGTAGTATAGTAGGGACAGCTGAGGATCGACGCTATGGCTACACCTTC. Its protein is CASSIVGTAEDRRYGYTF. The rearrangement links TRBV19 to TRBJ1-2, with TRBD1 matching 7 bases. The junction had 15 bases not matched to a gene; V was cut back by 1 base and J by 4 bases. The CDR3 has 18 amino acids. Germline V gives CDR1 LNHDA, CDR2 SQIVND (reference sequence).

The chain is built from TRBV28 and TRBJ1-4; tentatively, D is TRBD1 (6 bases). Trimming shortened V by 5 bases and J by 4 bases, and 14 bases separated the two germline ends. Germline CDR1 reads MDHEN; CDR2 reads SYDVKM. The CDR3 totals 15 residues. The CDR3 DNA sequence: TGTGCCAGCAGTGAGACACAGGGAGTTAATGAAAAACTGTTTTTT. Amino acids: CASSETQGVNEKLFF. The variable domain in full, completed from reference TRBV28 and TRBJ1-4, reads DVKVTQSSRYLVKRTGEKVFLECVQDMDHENMFWYRQDPGLGLRLIYFSYDVKMKEKGDIPEGYSVSREKKERFSLILESASTNQTSMYLCASSETQGVNEKLFFGSGTQLSVL.

The chain has TRBV15 and TRBJ2-7, with D maybe TRBD2 (7 bases). Germline CDR1 LNHNV, CDR2 YYDKDF (reference sequence). V shed 3 bases and J shed 0 bases, with 12 bases lying between them. The length of the CDR3 is 15 residues. CDR3: CATSRGRDISYEQYF. CDR3 coding DNA: TGTGCCACCAGCAGGGGGAGGGACATCTCCTACGAGCAGTACTTC.

The rearrangement uses TRBV5-8 and TRBJ1-4, with D perhaps matching TRBD1 (5 bases). This CDR3 has 17 residues. CDR1 SGHTS and CDR2 YDEGEE come from the germline V gene. V was trimmed by 0 bases and J by 10 bases, leaving 22 bases between them. The CDR3 region has the DNA TGTGCCAGCAGCTTGGCCTTCTGTATAGGGGCGTTCGGAAAACTGTTTTTT. This sequence encodes CASSLAFCIGAFGKLFF.

V and J are TRBV27 and TRBJ1-2; D perhaps matches TRBD1 (6 bases). Trimming stripped 3 bases from V and 4 bases from J, with 15 bases between. The germline CDR1 and CDR2 sequences are MNHEY and SMNVEV (reference sequence). This CDR3 region has 15 residues. For the CDR3, the DNA is TGTGCCAGCAGTTTGAAGGGGGGGGCCCCCTATGGCTACACCTTC. Its translation: CASSLKGGAPYGYTF.

This clone was seen only once. The chain combines TRBV6-5 with TRBJ1-6; D is unclear. V lost 0 bases, J lost 9 bases, and 15 bases lay in between. Germline lookup yields CDR1 MNHEY and CDR2 SVGAGI. CDR3 length equals 16 residues. The CDR3 coding sequence is TGTGCCAGCAGTTACTCCGTTGGGAGAGGAGGTTCACCCCTCCACTTT. Translated: CASSYSVGRGGSPLHF.

This chain links TRBV18 with TRBJ2-1, with 9 bases matching TRBD2. Germline V gene lookup returns CDR1 KGHSH and CDR2 LQKENI. There are 12 residues in the CDR3. The junction had 3 bases not matched to a gene; V was cut back by 3 bases and J by 12 bases. CDR3 sequence (DNA): TGTGCCAGCTCACCTGAGACTAGCGGGCAGTTCTTC. Translating gives CASSPETSGQFF.

The chain is built from TRBV25-1 and TRBJ1-4; 9 nucleotides line up with TRBD1. With 4 bases clipped from V and 7 bases from J, the junction kept 4 bases outside the gene matches. CDR3 length equals 14 residues. Germline CDR1 and CDR2: MGHDK and SYGVNS. In DNA form, the CDR3 reads TGTGCCAGCAGTGGGGGACAGGGAATTGAAAAACTGTTTTTT. Protein product: CASSGGQGIEKLFF.

The rearrangement uses TRBV3-1 (or the pseudogene TRBV3-2) and TRBJ2-3, with 7 bases lining up with TRBD2. CDR1 is LGHDT, CDR2 YNNKEL, per germline (reference sequence). The CDR3 runs to 14 residues. V shed 7 bases and J 5 bases; nucleotides not matched to a gene: 9. CDR3 sequence (DNA): TGTGCCAGCACCGGGACTACCTGGGGAGATACGCAGTATTTT. It yields the protein CASTGTTWGDTQYF.

This clone was counted once. This sequence joins TRBV2 and TRBJ1-3, with D uncertain. Germline V gene lookup returns CDR1 SNHLY and CDR2 FYNNEI. CDR3 size: 14 residues. V was pared by 4 bases and J by 0 bases, with 7 bases between. The CDR3 nucleotides are TGTGCCAGCAGTGGAGGGAGCTCTGGAAACACCATATATTTT. Amino acid sequence: CASSGGSSGNTIYF.

The chain employs TRBV6-2 or TRBV6-3 and TRBJ1-5; 8 bases are a match to TRBD1. This CDR3 is 13 amino acids long. V dropped 5 bases and J dropped 10; count of bases not matched to a gene: 7. Germline CDR1 is MNHEY and CDR2 is SVGEGT. CDR3 in DNA: TGTGCCAGCAGTAGAGGACAGGGTGCTCCCCAGCATTTT. It translates to CASSRGQGAPQHF.

The V gene is TRBV9, the J gene TRBJ1-1; a weak D match, TRBD1 (5 bases). V was cut by 0 bases and J by 1 base, with 10 bases left in between. The length of the CDR3 is 15 residues. The germline V gene encodes CDR1 SGDLS and CDR2 YYNGEE. Written as DNA, the CDR3 is TGTGCCAGCAGCGTAGTTATGGACACGAACACTGAAGCTTTCTTT. It specifies CASSVVMDTNTEAFF. Drawing the rest from reference TRBV9 and TRBJ1-1, the complete variable domain is DSGVTQTPKHLITATGQRVTLRCSPRSGDLSVYWYQQSLDQGLQFLIQYYNGEERAKGNILERFSAQQFPDLHSELNLSSLELGDSALYFCASSVVMDTNTEAFFGQGTRLTVV.

V gene TRBV7-9 combines with J gene TRBJ1-2; 9 positions agree with TRBD1. CDR3 length: 14 amino acids. CDR1 and CDR2 from the germline V gene are SEHNR and FQNEAQ (reference sequence). With V trimmed by 5 bases and J by 8 bases, 9 bases remained unmatched. The CDR3 coding sequence is TGTGCCAGCAGCCCCCAATGGACAGGGGACGGCTACACCTTC. It codes for CASSPQWTGDGYTF.

The chain uses TRBV6-5 and TRBJ1-1; TRBD1 matches 12 bases. This CDR3 is 14 amino acids long. The V and J ends lost 6 bases and 10 bases, in that order; junction bases with no gene match: 9. Germline CDR1 reads MNHEY; CDR2 reads SVGAGI. The CDR3: CASRVGQGARGAFF. The CDR3 bases are TGTGCCAGCAGGGTGGGACAGGGGGCGAGAGGAGCTTTCTTT.

The chain carries TRBV21-1 and TRBJ1-5. TRBV21-1 is designated a pseudogene. CDR3 size: 18 residues. CDR3 loop: CASSKSGRLGEVNQPQHF. The CDR3 DNA is TGTGCCAGCAGCAAAAGTGGTAGGTTAGGGGAGGTTAATCAGCCCCAGCATTTT.

The chain employs TRBV6-2 or TRBV6-3 and TRBJ1-2; D is uncertain. The germline gives CDR1 MNHEY, CDR2 SVGEGT. V was shortened by 4 bases and J by 7 bases, with 16 bases between the two germline ends. The CDR3 consists of 14 residues. For the CDR3, the DNA is TGTGCCAGCAGTTTGGTCGGGAGTACGGGTGGCTACACCTTC. As protein: CASSLVGSTGGYTF.

The chain recombines TRBV2 with TRBJ1-1; no firm D call. Germline V gene lookup returns CDR1 SNHLY and CDR2 FYNNEI. V was trimmed by 4 bases and J by 3 bases, leaving 9 bases between them. The CDR3 spans 13 residues. CDR3 protein: CASSAGRDTEAFF. In DNA form, the CDR3 reads TGTGCCAGCAGTGCCGGTCGAGACACTGAAGCTTTCTTT.

The DNA of the CDR3 is TGTGCCTGGAGGCGGGCTAGAGGAGATGAGCAGTTCTTC. Protein sequence: CAWRRARGDEQFF. This sequence joins TRBV30 and TRBJ2-1; D may be TRBD2 (5 bases). Trimming removed 3 bases at V and 8 bases at J, with 14 bases between. The germline CDR1 and CDR2 sequences are GTSNPN and SVGIG (reference sequence). This CDR3 region has 13 residues.

J is TRBJ1-1 and V is TRBV29-1; 9 positions match TRBD1. CDR3 size: 13 residues. Germline trimming cut 6 bases from V and 1 base from J; bases unmatched to any gene: 3. Per germline, CDR1 SQVTM and CDR2 ANQGSEA. In nucleotides, the CDR3 is TGCAGCGTGCCACAGGGGGCGAACACTGAAGCTTTCTTT. Translating it yields CSVPQGANTEAFF. Filled out from reference TRBV29-1 and TRBJ1-1, the complete variable domain reads SAVISQKPSRDICQRGTSLTIQCQVDSQVTMMFWYRQQPGQSLTLIATANQGSEATYESGFVIDKFPISRPNLTFSTLTVSNMSPEDSSIYLCSVPQGANTEAFFGQGTRLTVV.

The V call is TRBV5-4, the J call TRBJ1-2; possibly TRBD1 for D (5 bases). Germline V gene sequence: CDR1 SGHNT, CDR2 YYREEE (reference sequence). This CDR3 has 14 amino acids. The V end was cut by 4 bases, the J end by 7 bases, with 17 bases between. The CDR3 reads CASSIRRTSLGYTF. In nucleotides, the CDR3 is TGTGCCAGCAGCATACGGCGGACATCCCTTGGCTACACCTTC.

The chain has TRBV7-9 and TRBJ1-2; 10 nucleotides line up with TRBD1. CDR3 length: 13 amino acids. The V gene's germline CDR1 is SEHNR and CDR2 FQNEAQ (reference sequence). The ends lost 5 bases at V and 8 bases at J; junction bases unmatched: 5. The CDR3 bases are TGTGCCAGCAGCATGGGGACAGGGGAAGGCTACACCTTC. Its translation is CASSMGTGEGYTF.

This clone was recorded once. In DNA, the CDR3 is TGTGCCAGTAGTATCGCCCGCGTCGCTGGCTACACCTTC. Residues: CASSIARVAGYTF. This rearrangement joins TRBV19 to TRBJ1-2, with no clear D. This CDR3 comprises 13 residues. Trimming took 3 bases from V and 7 from J, leaving 12 bases between them. CDR1 is LNHDA and CDR2 is SQIVND in the germline V gene (reference sequence). The full variable domain, completed using reference TRBV19 and TRBJ1-2, is DGGITQSPKYLFRKEGQNVTLSCEQNLNHDAMYWYRQDPGQGLRLIYYSQIVNDFQKGDIAEGYSVSREKKESFPLTVTSAQKNPTAFYLCASSIARVAGYTFGSGTRLTVV.

This clone was seen once. As DNA, the CDR3 is TGTGCCAGCAGCCCCGGACAGGGTAGCAATCAGCCCCAGCATTTT. As protein: CASSPGQGSNQPQHF. The chain uses TRBV7-6 and TRBJ1-5, with 8 bases that match TRBD1. Per the germline V gene, CDR1 is SGHVS and CDR2 is FNYEAQ. The CDR3 has 15 residues. Unmatched junction bases numbered 3, after V lost 5 bases and J lost 0 bases.

The V call is TRBV6-6, the J call TRBJ1-4, with 11 nucleotides matching TRBD1. This CDR3 contains 15 residues. The V gene's germline CDR1 is MNHNY and CDR2 SVGAGI (reference sequence). V gave up 0 bases and J gave up 8 bases; unmatched junction bases: 2. The CDR3 loop reads CASSYSGQGGEKLFF. In nucleotides, the CDR3 is TGTGCCAGCAGTTACTCGGGACAGGGGGGCGAAAAACTGTTTTTT.

The genes are TRBV28 and TRBJ1-4; the D gene is possibly TRBD1 (5 bases). The CDR3 is made up of 12 amino acids. Deletions cut 5 bases from V and 9 bases from J, with 10 bases between. The germline V gene has CDR1 MDHEN and CDR2 SYDVKM. The CDR3 is CASSPDSQKLFF. CDR3 nucleotide sequence: TGTGCCAGCAGTCCAGACAGCCAAAAACTGTTTTTT.

The chain joins TRBV6-5 to TRBJ1-5, with 7 bases fitting TRBD1. Trimming removed 4 bases from V and 5 bases from J; junction bases left unmatched: 2. Germline CDR1 reads MNHEY; CDR2 reads SVGAGI. The CDR3 has 13 amino acids. CDR3 sequence: CASSSQGDQPQHF. The CDR3 DNA follows: TGTGCCAGCAGTTCCCAGGGGGATCAGCCCCAGCATTTT.

V usage is TRBV10-3 and J usage is TRBJ1-4; 12 nucleotides line up with TRBD1. The germline V gene encodes CDR1 ENHRY and CDR2 SYGVKD. There are 14 residues in the CDR3. V lost 6 bases and J lost 8; bases outside the gene matches: 4. As DNA, the CDR3 is TGTGCCATCAGCAGGGACAGGGGGCCGGAAAAACTGTTTTTT. This translates into CAISRDRGPEKLFF.

The chain combines TRBV28 with TRBJ1-6; TRBD1 is a possible D gene (5 bases). V was cut by 1 base and J by 7 bases, with 8 bases left in between. Germline V gene lookup returns CDR1 MDHEN and CDR2 SYDVKM. The CDR3 consists of 14 residues. CDR3 residues: CASSLYPGNSPLHF. Written as DNA, the CDR3 is TGTGCCAGCAGTTTATACCCAGGGAATTCACCCCTCCACTTT.

This clone is a singleton in its sample. The chain couples TRBV3-1 (or the pseudogene TRBV3-2) to TRBJ2-1, with TRBD2 matching over 7 bases. CDR3 length: 17 amino acids. V dropped 4 bases and J dropped 7; count of bases not matched to a gene: 16. Germline values: CDR1 LGHDT, CDR2 YNNKEL (reference sequence). The CDR3: CASSRSSGGYTGNEQFF. The DNA for the CDR3 is TGTGCCAGCAGCCGATCTAGCGGTGGCTATACCGGGAATGAGCAGTTCTTC.